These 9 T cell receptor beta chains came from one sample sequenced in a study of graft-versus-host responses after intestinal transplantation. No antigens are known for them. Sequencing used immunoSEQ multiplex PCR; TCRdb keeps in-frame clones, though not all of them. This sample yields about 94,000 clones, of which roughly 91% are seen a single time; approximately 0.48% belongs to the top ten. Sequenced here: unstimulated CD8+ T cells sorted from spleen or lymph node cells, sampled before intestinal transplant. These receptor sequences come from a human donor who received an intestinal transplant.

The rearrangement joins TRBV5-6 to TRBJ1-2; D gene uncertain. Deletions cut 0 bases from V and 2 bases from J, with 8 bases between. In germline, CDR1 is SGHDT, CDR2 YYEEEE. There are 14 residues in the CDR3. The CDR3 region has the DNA TGTGCCAGCAGCTTGGTTTCTGCGAACTATGGCTACACCTTC. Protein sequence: CASSLVSANYGYTF.

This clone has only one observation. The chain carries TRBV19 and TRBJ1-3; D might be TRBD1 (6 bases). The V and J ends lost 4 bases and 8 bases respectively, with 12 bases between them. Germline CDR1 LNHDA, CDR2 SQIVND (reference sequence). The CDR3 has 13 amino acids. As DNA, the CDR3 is TGTGCCAGTAGTACCCCAGGGGAGTACACCATATATTTT. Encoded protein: CASSTPGEYTIYF.

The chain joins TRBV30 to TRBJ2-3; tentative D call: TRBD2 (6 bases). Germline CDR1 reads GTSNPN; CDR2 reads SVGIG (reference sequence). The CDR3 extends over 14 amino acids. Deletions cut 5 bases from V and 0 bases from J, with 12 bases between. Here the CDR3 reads CAWGTGVSTDTQYF. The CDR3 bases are TGTGCCTGGGGAACGGGAGTGAGCACAGATACGCAGTATTTT.

CDR3 in DNA: TGTGCCAGCAGTCTGACTAGGAACAATGAGCAGTTCTTC. Translation: CASSLTRNNEQFF. The chain has TRBV2 and TRBJ2-1; D might be TRBD2 (6 bases). The CDR3 spans 13 residues. V was clipped by 5 bases and J by 5 bases, with 10 bases between them. Germline V gene sequence: CDR1 SNHLY, CDR2 FYNNEI.

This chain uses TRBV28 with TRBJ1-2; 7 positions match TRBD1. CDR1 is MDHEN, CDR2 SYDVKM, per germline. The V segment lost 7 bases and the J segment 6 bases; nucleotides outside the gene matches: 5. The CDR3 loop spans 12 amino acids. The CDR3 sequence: CASTATGDGYTF. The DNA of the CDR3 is TGTGCCAGCACCGCTACAGGGGATGGCTACACCTTC.

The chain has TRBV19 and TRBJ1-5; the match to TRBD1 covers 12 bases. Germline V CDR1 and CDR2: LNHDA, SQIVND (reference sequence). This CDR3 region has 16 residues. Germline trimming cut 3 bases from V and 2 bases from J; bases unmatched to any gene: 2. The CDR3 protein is CASSMRDRGRNQPQHF. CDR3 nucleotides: TGTGCCAGTAGTATGAGGGACAGGGGGCGCAATCAGCCCCAGCATTTT.

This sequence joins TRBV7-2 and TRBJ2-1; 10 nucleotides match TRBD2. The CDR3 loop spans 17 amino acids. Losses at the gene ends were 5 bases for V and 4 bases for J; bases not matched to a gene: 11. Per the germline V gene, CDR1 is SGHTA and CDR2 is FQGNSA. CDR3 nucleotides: TGTGCCAGCAGCGAGGGGCCCGGGACTAGCGCTTACAATGAGCAGTTCTTC. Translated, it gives CASSEGPGTSAYNEQFF.

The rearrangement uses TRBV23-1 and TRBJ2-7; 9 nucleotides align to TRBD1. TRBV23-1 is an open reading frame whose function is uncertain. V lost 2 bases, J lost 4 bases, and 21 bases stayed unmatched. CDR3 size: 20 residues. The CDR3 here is CASSQTGDRVRRWELYEQYF. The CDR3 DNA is TGCGCCAGCAGTCAAACGGGGGACAGGGTACGCCGGTGGGAGTTGTACGAGCAGTACTTC.

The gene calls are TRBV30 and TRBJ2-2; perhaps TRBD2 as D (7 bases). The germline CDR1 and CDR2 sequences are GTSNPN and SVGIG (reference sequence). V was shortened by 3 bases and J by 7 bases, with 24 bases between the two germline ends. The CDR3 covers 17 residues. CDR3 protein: CAWRTRWEGGLGGELFF. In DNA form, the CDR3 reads TGTGCCTGGAGGACCAGGTGGGAGGGGGGGCTCGGCGGGGAGCTGTTTTTT.